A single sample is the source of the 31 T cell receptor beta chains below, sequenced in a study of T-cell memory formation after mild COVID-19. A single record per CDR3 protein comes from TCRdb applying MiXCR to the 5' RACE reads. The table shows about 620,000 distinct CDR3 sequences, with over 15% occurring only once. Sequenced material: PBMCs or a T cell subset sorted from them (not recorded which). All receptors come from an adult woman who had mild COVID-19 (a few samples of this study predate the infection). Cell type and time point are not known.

DNA for the CDR3: TGCAGCGTCCTCATAGGCGCTAACTATGGCTACACCTTC. This sequence encodes CSVLIGANYGYTF. The V gene is TRBV29-1, the J gene TRBJ1-2; D remains unclear. This CDR3 spans 13 amino acids. V was cut by 6 bases and J by 0 bases, with 11 bases left in between. CDR1 SQVTM and CDR2 ANQGSEA come from the germline V gene.

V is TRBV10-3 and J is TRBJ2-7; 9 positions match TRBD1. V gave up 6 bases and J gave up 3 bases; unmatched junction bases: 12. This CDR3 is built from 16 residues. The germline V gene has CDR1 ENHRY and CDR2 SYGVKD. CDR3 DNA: TGTGCCATCAGCGATACACAGGGGGCGGCCTTCTACGAGCAGTACTTC. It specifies CAISDTQGAAFYEQYF.

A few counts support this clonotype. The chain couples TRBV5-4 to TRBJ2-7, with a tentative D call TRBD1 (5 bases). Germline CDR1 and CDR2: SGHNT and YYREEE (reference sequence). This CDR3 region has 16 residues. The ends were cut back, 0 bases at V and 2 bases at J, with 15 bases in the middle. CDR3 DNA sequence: TGTGCCAGCAGCTTGGGTCAGCAGGGAATCACCTACGAGCAGTACTTC. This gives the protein CASSLGQQGITYEQYF.

The CDR3 region is CASSVGDVREETQYF. CDR3 in DNA: TGTGCCAGCAGCGTAGGGGACGTCCGGGAAGAGACCCAGTACTTC. The chain couples TRBV9 to TRBJ2-5; tentatively, D is TRBD1 or TRBD2 (5 bases each). Looked up from germline, CDR1 is SGDLS and CDR2 is YYNGEE. V was cut by 0 bases and J by 3 bases, with 12 bases left in between. The CDR3 totals 15 residues.

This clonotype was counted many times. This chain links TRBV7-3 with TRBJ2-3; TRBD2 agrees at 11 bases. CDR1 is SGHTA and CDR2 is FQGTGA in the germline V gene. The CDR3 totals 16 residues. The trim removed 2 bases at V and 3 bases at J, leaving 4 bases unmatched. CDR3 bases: TGTGCCAGCAGCTTAGTGTTAGCGGGAGGGACAGATACGCAGTATTTT. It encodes CASSLVLAGGTDTQYF.

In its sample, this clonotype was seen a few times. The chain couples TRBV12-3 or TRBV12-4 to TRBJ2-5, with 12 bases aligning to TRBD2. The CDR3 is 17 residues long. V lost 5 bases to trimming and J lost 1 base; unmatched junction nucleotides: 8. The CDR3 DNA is TGTGCCAGCAGTCAGTGGACTAGCGGGGCCTTCCAAGAGACCCAGTACTTC. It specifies CASSQWTSGAFQETQYF.

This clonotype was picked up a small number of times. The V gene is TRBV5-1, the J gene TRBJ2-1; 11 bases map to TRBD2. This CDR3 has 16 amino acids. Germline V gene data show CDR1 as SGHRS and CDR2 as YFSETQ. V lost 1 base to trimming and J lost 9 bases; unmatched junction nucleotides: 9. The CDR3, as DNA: TGCGCCAGCAGCTTGAGTGCTAGCGGGAGGAGGGGTGAGCAGTTCTTC. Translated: CASSLSASGRRGEQFF.

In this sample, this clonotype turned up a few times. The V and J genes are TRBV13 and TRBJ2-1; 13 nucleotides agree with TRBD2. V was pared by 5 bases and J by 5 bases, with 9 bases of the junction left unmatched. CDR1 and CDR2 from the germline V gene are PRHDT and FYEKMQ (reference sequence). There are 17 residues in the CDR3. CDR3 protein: CASSPGLAGVRDNEQFF. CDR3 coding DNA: TGTGCCAGCAGCCCCGGACTAGCGGGAGTGAGAGACAATGAGCAGTTCTTC. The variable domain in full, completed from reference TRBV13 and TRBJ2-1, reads AAGVIQSPRHLIKEKRETATLKCYPIPRHDTVYWYQQGPGQDPQFLISFYEKMQSDKGSIPDRFSAQQFSDYHSELNMSSLELGDSALYFCASSPGLAGVRDNEQFFGPGTRLTVL.

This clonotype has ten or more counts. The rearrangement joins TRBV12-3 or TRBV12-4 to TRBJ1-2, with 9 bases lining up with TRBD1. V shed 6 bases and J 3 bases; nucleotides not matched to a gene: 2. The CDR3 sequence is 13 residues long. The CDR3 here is CASRQGADYGYTF. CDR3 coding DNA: TGTGCCAGCAGACAGGGGGCGGACTATGGCTACACCTTC.

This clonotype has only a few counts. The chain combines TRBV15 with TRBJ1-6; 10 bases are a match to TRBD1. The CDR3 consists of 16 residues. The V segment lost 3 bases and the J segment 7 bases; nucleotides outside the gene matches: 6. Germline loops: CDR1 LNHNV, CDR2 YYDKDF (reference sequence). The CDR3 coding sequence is TGTGCCACCAGCAGGGGACAGGGGTTCGGGAATTCACCCCTCCACTTT. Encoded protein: CATSRGQGFGNSPLHF.

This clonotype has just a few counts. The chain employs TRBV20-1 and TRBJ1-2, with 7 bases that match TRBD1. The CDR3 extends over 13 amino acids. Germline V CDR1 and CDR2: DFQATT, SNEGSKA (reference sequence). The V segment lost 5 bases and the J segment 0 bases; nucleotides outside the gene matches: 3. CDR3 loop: CSAWDRTNYGYTF. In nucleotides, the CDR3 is TGCAGTGCTTGGGACAGAACTAACTATGGCTACACCTTC.

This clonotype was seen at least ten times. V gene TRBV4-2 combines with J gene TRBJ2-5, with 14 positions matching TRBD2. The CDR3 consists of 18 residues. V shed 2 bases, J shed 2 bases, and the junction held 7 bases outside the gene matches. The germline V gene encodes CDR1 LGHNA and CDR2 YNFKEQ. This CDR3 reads CASSQRLAGGPGQETQYF. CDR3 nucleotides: TGTGCCAGCAGCCAAAGACTAGCGGGGGGGCCTGGGCAAGAGACCCAGTACTTC.

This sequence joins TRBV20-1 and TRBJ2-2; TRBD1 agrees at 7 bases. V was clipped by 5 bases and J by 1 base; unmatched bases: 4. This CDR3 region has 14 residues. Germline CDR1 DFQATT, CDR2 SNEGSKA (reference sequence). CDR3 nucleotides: TGCAGTGCTCAGGACAGGAGGAACACCGGGGAGCTGTTTTTT. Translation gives CSAQDRRNTGELFF.

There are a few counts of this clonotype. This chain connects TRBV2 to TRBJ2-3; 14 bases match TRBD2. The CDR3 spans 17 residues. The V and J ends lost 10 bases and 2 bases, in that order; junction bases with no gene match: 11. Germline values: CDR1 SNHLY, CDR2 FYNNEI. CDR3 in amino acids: CATGLAGAEVYTDTQYF. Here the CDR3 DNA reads TGTGCCACGGGACTAGCGGGGGCCGAGGTCTACACAGATACGCAGTATTTT. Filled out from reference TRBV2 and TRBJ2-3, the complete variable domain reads EPEVTQTPSHQVTQMGQEVILRCVPISNHLYFYWYRQILGQKVEFLVSFYNNEISEKSEIFDDQFSVERPDGSNFTLKIRSTKLEDSAMYFCATGLAGAEVYTDTQYFGPGTRLTVL.

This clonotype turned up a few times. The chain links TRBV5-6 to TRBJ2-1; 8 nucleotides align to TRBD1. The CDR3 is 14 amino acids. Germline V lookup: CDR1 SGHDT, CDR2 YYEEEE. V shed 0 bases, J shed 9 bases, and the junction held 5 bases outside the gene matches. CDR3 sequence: CASSLGTGMVEQFF. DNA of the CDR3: TGTGCCAGCAGCTTGGGGACAGGGATGGTTGAGCAGTTCTTC.

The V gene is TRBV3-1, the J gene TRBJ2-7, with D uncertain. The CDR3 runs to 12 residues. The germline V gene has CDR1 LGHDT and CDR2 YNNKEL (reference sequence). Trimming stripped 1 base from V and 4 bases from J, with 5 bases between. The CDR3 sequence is CASSQATYEQYF. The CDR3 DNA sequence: TGTGCCAGCAGCCAAGCCACATACGAGCAGTACTTC.

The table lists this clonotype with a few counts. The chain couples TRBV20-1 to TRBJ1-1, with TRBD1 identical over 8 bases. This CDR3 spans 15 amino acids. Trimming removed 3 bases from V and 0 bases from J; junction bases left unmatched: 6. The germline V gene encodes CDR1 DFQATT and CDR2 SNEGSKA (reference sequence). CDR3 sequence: CSASRDRQLNTEAFF. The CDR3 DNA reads TGCAGTGCTAGCCGGGACAGGCAATTGAACACTGAAGCTTTCTTT.

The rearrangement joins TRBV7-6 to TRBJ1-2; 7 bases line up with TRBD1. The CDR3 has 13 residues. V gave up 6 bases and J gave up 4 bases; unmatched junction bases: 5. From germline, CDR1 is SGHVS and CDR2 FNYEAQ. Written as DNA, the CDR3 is TGTGCCAGCAGTCCAGGGGGGACCTATGGCTACACCTTC. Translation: CASSPGGTYGYTF. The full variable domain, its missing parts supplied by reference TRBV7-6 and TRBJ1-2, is GAGVSQSPRYKVTKRGQDVALRCDPISGHVSLYWYRQALGQGPEFLTYFNYEAQQDKSGLPNDRFSAERPEGSISTLTIQRTEQRDSAMYRCASSPGGTYGYTFGSGTRLTVV.

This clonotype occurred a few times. CDR3 in DNA: TGTGCCAGCAGCTTGGGGCGGGGGCCGACTGAAGCTTTCTTT. Its protein is CASSLGRGPTEAFF. V usage is TRBV5-8 and J usage is TRBJ1-1; possibly TRBD1 for D (6 bases). The CDR3 sequence is 14 residues long. V lost 0 bases and J lost 5, with 11 bases in between. CDR1 SGHTS and CDR2 YDEGEE come from the germline V gene.

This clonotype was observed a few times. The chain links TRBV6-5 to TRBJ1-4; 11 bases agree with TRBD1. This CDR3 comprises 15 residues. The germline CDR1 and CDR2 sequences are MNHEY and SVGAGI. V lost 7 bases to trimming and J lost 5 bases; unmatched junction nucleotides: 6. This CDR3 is CASKFRTGGNEKLFF. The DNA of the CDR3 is TGTGCCAGCAAATTTAGGACAGGGGGCAATGAAAAACTGTTTTTT.

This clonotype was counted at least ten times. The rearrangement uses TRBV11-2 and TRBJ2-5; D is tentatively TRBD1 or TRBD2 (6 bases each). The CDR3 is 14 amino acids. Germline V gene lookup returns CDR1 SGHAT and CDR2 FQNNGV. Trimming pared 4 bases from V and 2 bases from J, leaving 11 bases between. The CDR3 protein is CASSWGARQETQYF. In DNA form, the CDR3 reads TGTGCCAGCAGCTGGGGGGCCAGACAAGAGACCCAGTACTTC. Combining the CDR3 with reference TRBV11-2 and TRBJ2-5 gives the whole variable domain EAGVAQSPRYKIIEKRQSVAFWCNPISGHATLYWYQQILGQGPKLLIQFQNNGVVDDSQLPKDRFSAERLKGVDSTLKIQPAKLEDSAVYLCASSWGARQETQYFGPGTRLLVL.

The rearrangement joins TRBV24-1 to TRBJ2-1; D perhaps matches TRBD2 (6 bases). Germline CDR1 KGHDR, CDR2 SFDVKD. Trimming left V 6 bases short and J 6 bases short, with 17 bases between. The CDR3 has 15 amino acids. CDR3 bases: TGTGCCACCAGTCTGACTAGTTTGATGGTCAATGAGCAGTTCTTC. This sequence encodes CATSLTSLMVNEQFF.

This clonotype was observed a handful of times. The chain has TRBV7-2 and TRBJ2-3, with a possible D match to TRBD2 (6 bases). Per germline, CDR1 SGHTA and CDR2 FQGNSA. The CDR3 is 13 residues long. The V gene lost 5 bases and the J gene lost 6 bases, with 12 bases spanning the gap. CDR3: CASSRSGGDTQYF. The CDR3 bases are TGTGCCAGCAGCCGAAGTGGGGGGGATACGCAGTATTTT.

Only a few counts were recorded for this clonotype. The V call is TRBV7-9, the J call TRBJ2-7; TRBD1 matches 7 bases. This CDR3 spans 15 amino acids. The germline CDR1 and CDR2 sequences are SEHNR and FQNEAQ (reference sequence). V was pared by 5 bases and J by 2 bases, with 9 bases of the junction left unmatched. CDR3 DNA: TGTGCCAGCAGCCGTACAGGGGTTAAGACCTACGAGCAGTACTTC. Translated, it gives CASSRTGVKTYEQYF. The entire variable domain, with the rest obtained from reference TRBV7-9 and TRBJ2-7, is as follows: DTGVSQNPRHKITKRGQNVTFRCDPISEHNRLYWYRQTLGQGPEFLTYFQNEAQLEKSRLLSDRFSAERPKGSFSTLEIQRTEQGDSAMYLCASSRTGVKTYEQYFGPGTRLTVT.

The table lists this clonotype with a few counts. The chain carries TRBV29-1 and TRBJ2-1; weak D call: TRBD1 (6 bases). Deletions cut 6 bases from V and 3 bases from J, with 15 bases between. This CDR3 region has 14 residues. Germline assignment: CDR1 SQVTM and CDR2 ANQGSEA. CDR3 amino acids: CSVPGVPRYNEQFF. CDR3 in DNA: TGCAGCGTCCCAGGGGTTCCCCGCTACAATGAGCAGTTCTTC.

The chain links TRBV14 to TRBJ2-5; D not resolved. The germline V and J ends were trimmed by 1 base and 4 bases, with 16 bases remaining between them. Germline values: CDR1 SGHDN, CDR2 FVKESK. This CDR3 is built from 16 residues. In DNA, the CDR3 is TGTGCCAGCAGCCAAGCCCGAAGGGAAATAAGAGAGACCCAGTACTTC. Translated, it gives CASSQARREIRETQYF. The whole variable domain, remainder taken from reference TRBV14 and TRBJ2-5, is EAGVTQFPSHSVIEKGQTVTLRCDPISGHDNLYWYRRVMGKEIKFLLHFVKESKQDESGMPNNRFLAERTGGTYSTLKVQPAELEDSGVYFCASSQARREIRETQYFGPGTRLLVL.

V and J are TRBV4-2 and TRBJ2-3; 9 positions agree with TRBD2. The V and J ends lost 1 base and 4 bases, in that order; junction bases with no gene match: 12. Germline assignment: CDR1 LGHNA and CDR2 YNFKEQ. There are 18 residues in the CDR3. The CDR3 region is CASSQGSAGGYGADTQYF. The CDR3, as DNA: TGTGCCAGCAGCCAAGGGTCGGCGGGAGGGTATGGTGCAGATACGCAGTATTTT.

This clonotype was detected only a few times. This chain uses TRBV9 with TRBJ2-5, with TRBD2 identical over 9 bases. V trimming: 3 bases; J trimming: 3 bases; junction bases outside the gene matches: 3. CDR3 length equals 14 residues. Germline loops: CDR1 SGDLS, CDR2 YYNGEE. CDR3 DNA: TGTGCCAGCAGCGCCCAGCGGGGGGAAGAGACCCAGTACTTC. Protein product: CASSAQRGEETQYF.

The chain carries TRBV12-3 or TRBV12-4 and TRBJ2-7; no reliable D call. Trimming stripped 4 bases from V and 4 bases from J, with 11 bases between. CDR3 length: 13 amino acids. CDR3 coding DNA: TGTGCCAGCAGTTGGAACAGTTTATACGAGCAGTACTTC. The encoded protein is CASSWNSLYEQYF.

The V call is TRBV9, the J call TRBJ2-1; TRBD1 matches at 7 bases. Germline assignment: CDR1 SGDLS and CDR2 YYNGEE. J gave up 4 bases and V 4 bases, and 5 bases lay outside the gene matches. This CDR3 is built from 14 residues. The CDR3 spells CASSLTTGYNEQFF. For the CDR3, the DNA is TGTGCCAGCAGCCTGACGACAGGGTACAATGAGCAGTTCTTC.

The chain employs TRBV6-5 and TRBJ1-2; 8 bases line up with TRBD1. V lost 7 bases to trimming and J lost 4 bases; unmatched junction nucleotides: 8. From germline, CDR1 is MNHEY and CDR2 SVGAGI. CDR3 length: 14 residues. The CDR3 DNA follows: TGTGCCAGCACCACAGGGGGAAGGGGCTATGGCTACACCTTC. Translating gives CASTTGGRGYGYTF.